Below are 25 T cell receptor beta chains sequenced from a single sample in a study of T cell repertoires in cytomegalovirus infection. TCRdb processed the reads anew with MiXCR; each CDR3 protein has one entry. The table shows 700,000 to 950,000 distinct CDR3 sequences, with 32% occurring only once. Their antigen targets remain unknown. Specimen: cultured CD8+ T cells from PBMCs, collected from culture after CMV antigen stimulation. The receptors were sampled from a human donor in good health (CMV status not recorded). Some clones in this sample may be carry-over from other donors' samples.

This clonotype was seen more than once but under ten times. The V gene is TRBV5-4, the J gene TRBJ1-5; the match to TRBD1 covers 8 bases. V lost 4 bases and J lost 0; bases outside the gene matches: 3. Germline loops: CDR1 SGHNT, CDR2 YYREEE (reference sequence). The CDR3 runs to 15 residues. CDR3 coding DNA: TGTGCCAGCAGCAAGACAGGGGATAGCAATCAGCCCCAGCATTTT. It encodes CASSKTGDSNQPQHF.

On this clonotype itself: Compared with germline, one end of the junction differs, possibly owing to a read error. The CDR3 coding sequence is TGTGCCCGCAGTGACTCGATCCGGGGAAACTTAGCCGGGGAGCTGTTTTTT. This codes for CARSDSIRGNLAGELFF. This rearrangement joins TRBV6-4 to TRBJ2-2, with a tentative D call TRBD2 (5 bases). The CDR3 is 17 residues long. Germline V gives CDR1 MRHNA, CDR2 SNTAGT.

The genes are TRBV13 and TRBJ1-6; D is uncertain. Germline V lookup: CDR1 PRHDT, CDR2 FYEKMQ (reference sequence). The CDR3 is made up of 16 amino acids. V was shortened by 0 bases and J by 4 bases, with 10 bases between the two germline ends. The CDR3 protein is CASSLGSLDYNSPLHF. In DNA, the CDR3 is TGTGCCAGCAGCTTAGGGTCCCTGGATTATAATTCACCCCTCCACTTT.

This clonotype was detected ten times or more. This chain links TRBV6-1 with TRBJ2-2; the D gene could be TRBD1 or TRBD2 (5 bases each). The CDR3 extends over 15 amino acids. V was cut by 7 bases and J by 4 bases, with 16 bases left in between. The germline gives CDR1 MNHNS, CDR2 SASEGT. CDR3 residues: CASTTKPGTTGELFF. The DNA of the CDR3 is TGTGCCAGCACCACCAAGCCGGGGACCACCGGGGAGCTGTTTTTT.

This clonotype showed up just a few times. The chain joins TRBV28 to TRBJ1-1, with D hard to call. Trimming cost V 6 bases and J 3 bases, with 17 bases left between them. The CDR3 loop spans 15 amino acids. Looked up from germline, CDR1 is MDHEN and CDR2 is SYDVKM. DNA for the CDR3: TGTGCCAGCAGCCTCAATAGTATTGGGGACACTGAAGCTTTCTTT. Amino acids: CASSLNSIGDTEAFF.

Turning to this clonotype: Since the CDR3 does not end with the conserved phenylalanine or tryptophan, this likely comes from a read error. V and J are TRBV12-3 or TRBV12-4 and TRBJ2-2, with TRBD1 matching 9 bases. The J segment lost 7 bases and the V segment lost 4 bases, leaving 10 bases of the junction unmatched. This CDR3 contains 16 residues. As DNA, the CDR3 is TGTGCCAGCAGTTCCGGGACAGGGATTCTCGGCGGGGAGCTGTTTTTG. Protein: CASSSGTGILGGELFL.

As to this clonotype: A read error may account for a junction end that differs from germline. The chain combines TRBV6-1 with TRBJ1-2; possibly TRBD1 for D (5 bases). Per germline, CDR1 MNHNS and CDR2 SASEGT. CDR3 size: 14 residues. Here the CDR3 reads CASCDPTVNYGYTF. CDR3 DNA: TGTGCCAGCTGTGACCCGACAGTCAACTATGGCTACACCTTC.

This clonotype has a handful of counts. The genes are TRBV5-6 and TRBJ1-5; TRBD1 is a possible D gene (5 bases). This CDR3 is 13 amino acids long. The germline gives CDR1 SGHDT, CDR2 YYEEEE. V was shortened by 3 bases and J by 12 bases, with 16 bases between the two germline ends. The CDR3 DNA follows: TGTGCCAGCAGCTCAGGAGGGTCCAGGGACCAGCATTTT. It translates to CASSSGGSRDQHF.

This chain links TRBV23-1 with TRBJ2-2, with TRBD1 matching over 7 bases. TRBV23-1 is flagged as an ORF with uncertain function. This CDR3 comprises 17 residues. V shed 4 bases, J shed 0 bases, and the junction held 8 bases outside the gene matches. CDR3 sequence: CASSPGVQGANTGELFF. The CDR3 bases are TGCGCCAGCAGTCCAGGGGTCCAGGGGGCGAACACCGGGGAGCTGTTTTTT.

Concerning this clonotype: This may stem from a read error, because a much larger clone lies one nucleotide away. V gene TRBV7-2 combines with J gene TRBJ2-5, with D possibly called TRBD1 or TRBD2 (5 bases each). Germline loops: CDR1 SGHTA, CDR2 FQGNSA. The CDR3 contains 15 residues. The CDR3 DNA follows: TGTGCCAACAGCTTATTGGGACGGACCCAAGAGACCCAGTACTTC. Amino acid sequence: CANSLLGRTQETQYF. Full variable domain (remainder filled in from reference TRBV7-2 and TRBJ2-5): GAGVSQSPSNKVTEKGKDVELRCDPISGHTALYWYRQSLGQGLEFLIYFQGNSAPDKSGLPSDRFSAERTGGSVSTLTIQRTQQEDSAVYLCANSLLGRTQETQYFGPGTRLLVL.

This clonotype was recorded many times. This sequence joins TRBV7-8 and TRBJ2-1; TRBD2 matches 9 bases. The germline V gene has CDR1 SGHVS and CDR2 FQNEAQ. With 5 bases clipped from V and 2 bases from J, the junction kept 4 bases outside the gene matches. The CDR3 extends over 15 amino acids. CDR3 region: CASSNSGGPYNEQFF. DNA for the CDR3: TGTGCCAGCAGCAATAGCGGGGGACCCTACAATGAGCAGTTCTTC.

This chain links TRBV7-6 with TRBJ1-1; no firm D call. This CDR3 is 13 amino acids long. From germline, CDR1 is SGHVS and CDR2 FNYEAQ. Trimming pared 5 bases from V and 2 bases from J, leaving 9 bases between. CDR3 sequence: CASSSQVNTEAFF. In nucleotides, the CDR3 is TGTGCCAGCAGCAGCCAGGTTAACACTGAAGCTTTCTTT.

The rearrangement links TRBV6-2 or TRBV6-3 to TRBJ2-3, with D possibly TRBD2 on 6 matching bases. The CDR3 runs 15 residues. Between the trimmed V and J ends, which lost 6 bases and 1 base, there was a span of 14 bases. Germline CDR1 MNHEY, CDR2 SVGEGT. CDR3: CASSQTWGGTDTQYF. The DNA for the CDR3 is TGTGCCAGCAGCCAGACGTGGGGGGGCACAGATACGCAGTATTTT.

The chain is built from TRBV7-6 and TRBJ2-3; perhaps TRBD2 as D (7 bases). The germline V gene has CDR1 SGHVS and CDR2 FNYEAQ. The CDR3 is made up of 15 amino acids. Trimming took off 5 bases at V and 3 bases at J, with 15 bases between the two ends. The CDR3 sequence is CASSPSAGATDTQYF. The CDR3, as DNA: TGTGCCAGCAGCCCCTCTGCGGGGGCGACAGATACGCAGTATTTT.

This clonotype was observed a handful of times. The chain is built from TRBV5-1 and TRBJ2-2; the match to TRBD2 covers 14 bases. CDR3 length equals 19 residues. The germline V gene has CDR1 SGHRS and CDR2 YFSETQ. V lost 3 bases, J lost 0 bases, and 7 bases stayed unmatched. The CDR3 spells CASSWTSGGPRANTGELFF. The CDR3 DNA reads as TGCGCCAGCAGCTGGACTAGCGGGGGGCCTCGGGCGAACACCGGGGAGCTGTTTTTT.

This clonotype was observed a few times. The V call is TRBV6-2 or TRBV6-3, the J call TRBJ2-1; unclear D gene. The CDR3 is 15 amino acids. In germline, CDR1 is MNHEY, CDR2 SVGEGT. Trimming took 2 bases from V and 7 from J, leaving 15 bases between them. CDR3 sequence reads: CASSYAERTGNEQFF. For the CDR3, the DNA is TGTGCCAGCAGTTACGCCGAACGAACCGGGAATGAGCAGTTCTTC.

The chain combines TRBV7-9 with TRBJ2-1; TRBD2 matches at 7 bases. The CDR3 runs 13 residues. The ends lost 11 bases at V and 0 bases at J; junction bases unmatched: 4. CDR1 and CDR2 from the germline V gene are SEHNR and FQNEAQ (reference sequence). CDR3 in amino acids: CAPGGSSYNEQFF. The CDR3 nucleotides read TGTGCCCCGGGAGGCAGCTCCTACAATGAGCAGTTCTTC.

This clonotype was seen ten or more times. The V call is TRBV19, the J call TRBJ2-7; TRBD1 or TRBD2 may be the D gene (5 bases each). The CDR3 is made up of 18 amino acids. From germline, CDR1 is LNHDA and CDR2 SQIVND (reference sequence). V lost 5 bases to trimming and J lost 6 bases, with 29 bases between them. The CDR3 DNA is TGTGCCAGTAGTTCCGACCCCTCGGGACGTCAGGCGTTCGGCGAGCAGTACTTC. Encoded protein: CASSSDPSGRQAFGEQYF.

The chain recombines TRBV28 with TRBJ1-1, with TRBD1 as a possible D gene (5 bases). The CDR3 is made up of 16 amino acids. Per the germline V gene, CDR1 is MDHEN and CDR2 is SYDVKM. V was pared by 4 bases and J by 10 bases, with 25 bases between. CDR3 loop: CASSSTPREVAEGAFF. The CDR3 DNA sequence: TGTGCCAGCAGTTCCACCCCCAGGGAAGTGGCTGAAGGAGCTTTCTTT.

The chain joins TRBV2 to TRBJ2-3; TRBD2 matches at 8 bases. The germline V gene encodes CDR1 SNHLY and CDR2 FYNNEI. The CDR3 sequence is 15 residues long. With V trimmed by 3 bases and J by 1 base, 3 bases remained unmatched. DNA of the CDR3: TGTGCCAGCAGTGAGGGAGCGGGGGGCACAGATACGCAGTATTTT. This sequence encodes CASSEGAGGTDTQYF.

There are a few counts of this clonotype. This sequence joins TRBV6-1 and TRBJ1-6, with D maybe TRBD1 (5 bases). The germline CDR1 and CDR2 sequences are MNHNS and SASEGT. The germline V and J ends were trimmed by 6 bases and 5 bases, with 17 bases remaining between them. The CDR3 is made up of 16 amino acids. The CDR3 DNA reads as TGTGCCAGCAGCCAATGGACACCGGCCGATAATTCACCCCTCCACTTT. It yields the protein CASSQWTPADNSPLHF.

Of note for this clonotype: One base away lies a much larger clone, so this may be a sequencing read error. The chain recombines TRBV6-6 with TRBJ1-2; D gene uncertain. Germline loops: CDR1 MNHNY, CDR2 SVGAGI (reference sequence). This CDR3 has 12 amino acids. The CDR3 bases are TGTGCCAACAGTTACTCGGGATATGGCTACACCTTC. Translating it yields CANSYSGYGYTF.

The chain carries TRBV20-1 and TRBJ2-3; 7 bases agree with TRBD1. This CDR3 is 19 amino acids long. Germline V CDR1 and CDR2: DFQATT, SNEGSKA (reference sequence). J gave up 2 bases and V 6 bases, and 23 bases lay outside the gene matches. The CDR3 region has the DNA TGCAGTGCCATGGACATAGAGACCCCTGACAGGGTCCCCACAGATACGCAGTATTTT. Translated: CSAMDIETPDRVPTDTQYF.

This clonotype was picked up a small number of times. The chain joins TRBV20-1 to TRBJ1-1; 7 positions agree with TRBD1. Germline V CDR1 and CDR2: DFQATT, SNEGSKA (reference sequence). The trim removed 4 bases at V and 8 bases at J, leaving 1 base unmatched. The CDR3 has 10 amino acids. The CDR3 loop is CSATQGEAFF. Written as DNA, the CDR3 is TGCAGTGCTACACAGGGGGAAGCTTTCTTT.

This clonotype was counted at least ten times. The rearrangement uses TRBV7-3 and TRBJ2-1; D not resolved. Germline CDR1 reads SGHTA; CDR2 reads FQGTGA. The V gene lost 2 bases and the J gene lost 0 bases, with 8 bases spanning the gap. This CDR3 spans 15 amino acids. This CDR3 is CASSLGVNSYNEQFF. CDR3 sequence (DNA): TGTGCCAGCAGCTTAGGGGTCAACTCCTACAATGAGCAGTTCTTC.